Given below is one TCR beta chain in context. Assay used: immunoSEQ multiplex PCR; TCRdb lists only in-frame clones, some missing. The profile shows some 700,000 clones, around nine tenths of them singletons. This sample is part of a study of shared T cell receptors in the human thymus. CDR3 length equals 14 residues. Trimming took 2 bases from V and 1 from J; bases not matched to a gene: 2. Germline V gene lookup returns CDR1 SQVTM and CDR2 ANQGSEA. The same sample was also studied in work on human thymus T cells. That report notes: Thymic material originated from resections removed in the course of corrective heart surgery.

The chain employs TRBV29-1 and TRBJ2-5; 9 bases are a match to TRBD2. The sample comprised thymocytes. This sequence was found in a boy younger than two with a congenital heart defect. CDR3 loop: CSVEPTSGQETQYF. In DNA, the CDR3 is TGCAGCGTTGAACCGACTAGCGGCCAAGAGACCCAGTACTTC.